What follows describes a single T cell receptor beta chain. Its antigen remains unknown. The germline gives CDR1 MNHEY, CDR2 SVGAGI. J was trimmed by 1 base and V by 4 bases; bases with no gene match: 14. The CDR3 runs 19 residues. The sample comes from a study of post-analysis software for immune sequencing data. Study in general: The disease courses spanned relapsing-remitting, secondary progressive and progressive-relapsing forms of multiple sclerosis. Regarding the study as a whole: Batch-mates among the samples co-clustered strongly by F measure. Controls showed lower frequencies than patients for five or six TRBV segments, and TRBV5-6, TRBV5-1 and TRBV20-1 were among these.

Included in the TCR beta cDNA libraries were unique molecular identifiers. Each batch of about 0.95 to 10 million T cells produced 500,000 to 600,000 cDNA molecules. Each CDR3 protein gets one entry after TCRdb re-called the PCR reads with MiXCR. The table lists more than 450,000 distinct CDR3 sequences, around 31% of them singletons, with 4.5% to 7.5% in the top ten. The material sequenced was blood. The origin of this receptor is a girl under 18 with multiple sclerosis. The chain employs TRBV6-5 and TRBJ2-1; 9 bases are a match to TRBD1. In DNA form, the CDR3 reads TGTGCCAGCAGTTCAGCCCACCCCTCCGGGACAGGGTCCTACAATGAGCAGTTCTTC. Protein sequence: CASSSAHPSGTGSYNEQFF.